What follows are 15 T cell receptor beta chains derived from one specimen sequenced in a study of sequential checkpoint blockade in melanoma (dated by TCRdb to 2018 to 2020). This sample's treatment or condition label indicates: randomized to nivolumab then ipilimumab (arm A) or the reverse (arm B). Library generation was performed with the immunoSEQ multiplex PCR assay. TCRdb took over this immuneACCESS table, retaining in-frame rearrangements with V and J assigned. Such tables are incomplete; in checked studies, under half of the missing clones stem from an unresolved V gene, and the remainder is unexplained. This sample is represented by some 7,000 clones; 20% to 25% of them were singletons. Roughly 10% of the sample lies in the top ten. The starting material was tumor tissue (inferred from file names), obtained from a patient given nivolumab and ipilimumab in sequence. Source of these receptors: a human donor with melanoma.

V usage is TRBV9 and J usage is TRBJ2-7, with D possibly matching TRBD2 (6 bases). CDR3 size: 16 residues. Germline CDR1 reads SGDLS; CDR2 reads YYNGEE. V gave up 5 bases and J gave up 0 bases, with 18 bases separating them. CDR3 region: CASSPAGRIDSYEQYV. The CDR3, as DNA: TGTGCCAGCAGTCCGGCGGGGAGGATCGACTCCTACGAGCAGTACGTC.

This chain connects TRBV9 to TRBJ2-3; no clear D gene. The CDR3 has 15 residues. CDR1 and CDR2 (germline): SGDLS, YYNGEE. V lost 0 bases, J lost 2 bases, and 10 bases lay in between. CDR3 protein: CASSVDTVATDTQYF. In nucleotides, the CDR3 is TGTGCCAGCAGCGTAGACACGGTCGCCACAGATACGCAGTATTTT.

This clone was seen repeatedly, ten times or more. The rearrangement uses TRBV4-1 and TRBJ2-5, with TRBD1 matching 8 bases. From germline, CDR1 is MGHRA and CDR2 YSYEKL. The CDR3 runs to 17 residues. The trim removed 0 bases at V and 5 bases at J, leaving 11 bases unmatched. CDR3 region: CASSQDRSQGAGETQYF. The CDR3 coding sequence is TGCGCCAGCAGCCAAGATCGCTCCCAGGGGGCAGGGGAGACCCAGTACTTC.

The J gene is TRBJ2-3, the V gene TRBV18; 9 nucleotides line up with TRBD2. The germline V gene has CDR1 KGHSH and CDR2 LQKENI. This CDR3 region has 16 residues. Trimming cost V 3 bases and J 2 bases; bases outside gene matches: 6. The CDR3: CASSPLGTSPTDTQYF. Here the CDR3 DNA reads TGTGCCAGCTCACCGCTCGGGACTAGCCCCACAGATACGCAGTATTTT.

This clone is categorized as medium-sized. V gene TRBV6-8 combines with J gene TRBJ2-1; possibly TRBD1 or TRBD2 for D (5 bases each). The CDR3 consists of 13 residues. V was trimmed by 4 bases and J by 9 bases, leaving 13 bases between them. Germline assignment: CDR1 MNHGY and CDR2 SAAAGT. The CDR3 region has the DNA TGTGCCAGCAGTTGGGGCTCCGGGGCTGAGCAGTTCTTC. Amino acid sequence: CASSWGSGAEQFF.

This clone was counted at least ten times. The gene calls are TRBV11-3 and TRBJ1-1; TRBD1 agrees at 10 bases. V was clipped by 6 bases and J by 2 bases; unmatched bases: 3. The CDR3 contains 14 residues. Germline-derived CDR1 and CDR2 are SGHNT and YENEEA. The CDR3 DNA reads as TGTGCCAGCAGGACAGGGGGCGCAAACACTGAAGCTTTCTTT. Protein sequence: CASRTGGANTEAFF.

This clone appeared a few times. The gene calls are TRBV12-5 and TRBJ1-1; 7 nucleotides agree with TRBD1. The CDR3 sequence is 13 residues long. CDR1 is LGHNT and CDR2 is FRNRAP in the germline V gene. CDR3 in DNA: TGTGCCAGCGGCGCCAACAGGGGATCGAAAGCTTTCTTT. Its protein is CASGANRGSKAFF.

This clone appeared a single time. The chain employs TRBV29-1 and TRBJ2-7, with a tentative D call TRBD1 (5 bases). The length of the CDR3 is 15 residues. The ends were cut back, 7 bases at V and 3 bases at J, with 22 bases in the middle. The V gene's germline CDR1 is SQVTM and CDR2 ANQGSEA. The CDR3 loop reads CSADLCPRQFYEQYV. The CDR3 DNA is TGCAGCGCTGATCTTTGCCCCCGACAGTTCTACGAGCAGTACGTC.

This clone was counted at least ten times. The chain couples TRBV6-8 to TRBJ2-7; no clear D gene. The CDR3 has 16 amino acids. The germline V and J ends were trimmed by 2 bases and 6 bases, with 20 bases remaining between them. Per the germline V gene, CDR1 is MNHGY and CDR2 is SAAAGT. CDR3 protein: CASSYPSGRLWGEQYV. The CDR3, as DNA: TGTGCCAGCAGTTACCCCTCCGGACGCCTTTGGGGCGAGCAGTACGTC.

This CDR3 is CASSSRQFEKLFF. The CDR3 DNA reads as TGTGCCAGTAGTTCCCGTCAGTTTGAAAAACTGTTTTTT. V and J are TRBV19 and TRBJ1-4; D unresolved. The CDR3 consists of 13 residues. Germline-derived CDR1 and CDR2 are LNHDA and SQIVND (reference sequence). V gave up 5 bases and J gave up 7 bases, with 11 bases separating them.

V usage is TRBV19 and J usage is TRBJ2-1; 9 bases align to TRBD2. This CDR3 is 14 amino acids long. Germline loops: CDR1 LNHDA, CDR2 SQIVND (reference sequence). With V trimmed by 5 bases and J by 9 bases, 8 bases remained unmatched. Here the CDR3 reads CASSLDRRGGEQFF. The CDR3 nucleotides are TGTGCCAGTAGTTTGGACCGGCGGGGGGGTGAGCAGTTCTTC.

The chain recombines TRBV14 with TRBJ1-2, with D perhaps TRBD1 (6 bases). This CDR3 is built from 16 residues. The V end was cut by 1 base, the J end by 0 bases, with 12 bases between. Germline CDR1 is SGHDN and CDR2 is FVKESK. Here the CDR3 DNA reads TGTGCCAGCAGCCAAGTGGGGGGCGGTTCTAACTATGGCTACACCTTC. Residues: CASSQVGGGSNYGYTF.

This chain connects TRBV6-8 to TRBJ1-1, with 9 positions matching TRBD1. In germline, CDR1 is MNHGY, CDR2 SAAAGT. V shed 4 bases, J shed 3 bases, and the junction held 3 bases outside the gene matches. This CDR3 contains 14 residues. The CDR3 DNA reads as TGTGCCAGCAGTTTCCGGGACAGGGACACTGAAGCTTTCTTT. It yields the protein CASSFRDRDTEAFF.

V is TRBV19 and J is TRBJ2-5; 9 nucleotides line up with TRBD2. Germline V gene lookup returns CDR1 LNHDA and CDR2 SQIVND (reference sequence). The CDR3 covers 15 residues. V gave up 3 bases and J gave up 5 bases; unmatched junction bases: 7. CDR3 sequence: CASSIRGGRAETQYF. CDR3 coding DNA: TGTGCCAGTAGTATTCGCGGCGGGAGGGCCGAGACCCAGTACTTC. Supplemented by reference TRBV19 and TRBJ2-5, the full variable domain reads DGGITQSPKYLFRKEGQNVTLSCEQNLNHDAMYWYRQDPGQGLRLIYYSQIVNDFQKGDIAEGYSVSREKKESFPLTVTSAQKNPTAFYLCASSIRGGRAETQYFGPGTRLLVL.

The V and J genes are TRBV29-1 and TRBJ1-2, with 8 bases fitting TRBD1. V shed 0 bases, J shed 6 bases, and the junction held 15 bases outside the gene matches. Germline CDR1 reads SQVTM; CDR2 reads ANQGSEA. This CDR3 region has 17 residues. The CDR3 bases are TGCAGCGTTGAAGAGTTTAATCTGCAGGACAGGGAGCATGGCTACACCTTC. It translates to CSVEEFNLQDREHGYTF.